This TCR beta chain was captured in a study of blood T cell repertoires in COVID-19. Study summary: Samples taken during acute and convalescent COVID-19 were collected in the United States, Italy and Spain. Sample material is recorded as cDNA or gDNA derived from T cells, B-cell-depleted T cells, or PBMCs.

Germline lookup yields CDR1 LNHDA and CDR2 SQIVND (reference sequence). The V and J ends lost 8 bases and 2 bases respectively, with 10 bases between them. The CDR3 spans 13 residues. In the original workflow: How many nucleated cells were present was estimated from reference gene primer amplification. Profiled with immunoSEQ multiplex PCR; TCRdb holds only in-frame clones, not every one. From that table come the V and J calls and clone size; the DNA was used to work out D and trimming. The table shows 140,000 to 150,000 clones, with over 70% occurring only once. The rearrangement uses TRBV19 and TRBJ1-5, with D perhaps matching TRBD1 (6 bases). The TCR was taken from a woman aged 60 to 75 with acute or convalescent COVID-19. What was sequenced was peripheral blood. DNA for the CDR3: TGTGCCAGTCGCAGGGGTGGCAATCAGCCCCAGCATTTT. This translates into CASRRGGNQPQHF.